This T cell receptor beta chain was identified in a study of OX40 agonist ivuxolimab in advanced cancers. In the study overall: Mean age around 60 years, range roughly 20 to 85; just over 80% male.

Generated by immunoSEQ multiplex PCR, the TCRdb table keeps only in-frame clones and is missing some. Counted here are some 90,000 clones, 80% to 90% occurring once; the ten biggest clones make up about 0.29%. General study findings and limits: Doses of 0.1 to 3.0 mg/kg were accompanied by clonal expansion of CD4+ and CD8+ blood T cells by week 6. Expanded clones were, on average, more numerous in CD8+ T cells than in CD4+.

Excluded were patients having autoimmune disease history or systemic immunosuppression. This clone has a handful of counts. As yet, its antigen is unknown. The CDR3 totals 13 residues. CDR1 GTSNPN and CDR2 SVGIG come from the germline V gene (reference sequence). With 8 bases clipped from V and 4 bases from J, the junction kept 9 bases outside the gene matches. The source was CD4+ or CD8+ T cells sorted from blood, collected in a trial of the OX40 agonist ivuxolimab. The gene calls are TRBV30 and TRBJ1-2; 8 bases map to TRBD1. This TCR was recovered from an adult with an advanced solid tumor such as melanoma, head and neck, liver or kidney cancer. CDR3 in DNA: TGTGCCGCCGCTCGGGACAGGCCCTATGGCTACACCTTC. Its protein product is CAAARDRPYGYTF.